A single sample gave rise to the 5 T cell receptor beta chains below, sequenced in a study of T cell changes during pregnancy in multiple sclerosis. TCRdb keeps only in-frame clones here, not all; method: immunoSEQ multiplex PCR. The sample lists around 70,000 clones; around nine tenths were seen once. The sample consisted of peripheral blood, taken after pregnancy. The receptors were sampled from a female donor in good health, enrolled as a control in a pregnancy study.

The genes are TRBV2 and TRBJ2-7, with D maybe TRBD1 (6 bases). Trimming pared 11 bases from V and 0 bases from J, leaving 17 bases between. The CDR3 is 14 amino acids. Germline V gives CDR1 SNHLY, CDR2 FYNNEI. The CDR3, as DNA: TGTGCCGCAGGGGCAGGGGCGAACTCCTACGAGCAGTACTTC. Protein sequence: CAAGAGANSYEQYF. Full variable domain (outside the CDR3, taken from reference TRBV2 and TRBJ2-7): EPEVTQTPSHQVTQMGQEVILRCVPISNHLYFYWYRQILGQKVEFLVSFYNNEISEKSEIFDDQFSVERPDGSNFTLKIRSTKLEDSAMYFCAAGAGANSYEQYFGPGTRLTVT.

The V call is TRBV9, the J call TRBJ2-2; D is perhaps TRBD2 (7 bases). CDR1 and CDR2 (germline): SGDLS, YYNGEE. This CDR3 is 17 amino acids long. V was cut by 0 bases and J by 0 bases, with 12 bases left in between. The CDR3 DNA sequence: TGTGCCAGCAGCGTAGGTGGGGGGGGCGCGAACACCGGGGAGCTGTTTTTT. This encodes CASSVGGGGANTGELFF.

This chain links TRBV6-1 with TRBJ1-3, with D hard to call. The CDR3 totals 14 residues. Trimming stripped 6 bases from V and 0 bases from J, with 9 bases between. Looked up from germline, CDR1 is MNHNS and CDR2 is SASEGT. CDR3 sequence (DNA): TGTGCCAGCAGGGAGTCTTACTCTGGAAACACCATATATTTT. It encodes CASRESYSGNTIYF.

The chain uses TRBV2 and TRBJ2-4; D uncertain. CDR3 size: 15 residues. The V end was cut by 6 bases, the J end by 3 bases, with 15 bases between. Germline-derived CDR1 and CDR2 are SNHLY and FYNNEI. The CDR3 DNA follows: TGTGCCAGCAGCCCCACTGTCATTGTCAAAAACATTCAGTACTTC. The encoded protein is CASSPTVIVKNIQYF.

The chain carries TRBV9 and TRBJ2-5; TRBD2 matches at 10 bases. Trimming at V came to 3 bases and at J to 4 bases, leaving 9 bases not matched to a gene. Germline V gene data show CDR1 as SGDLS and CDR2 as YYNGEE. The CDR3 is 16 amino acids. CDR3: CASSGTSGRPSETQYF. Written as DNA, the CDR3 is TGTGCCAGCAGCGGGACTAGCGGTCGTCCGTCAGAGACCCAGTACTTC.